This T cell receptor (beta chain) was identified in a study of Ad26.COV2.S vaccination and SARS-CoV-2 variants. The CDR3 extends over 13 amino acids. V was cut by 0 bases and J by 8 bases, with 7 bases left in between. Looked up from germline, CDR1 is MNHEY and CDR2 is SVGAGI. Regarding treatment: around 19 received Ad26.COV2.S at low or high dose, single or two shots; about 5 received placebo; per-sample allocation not given. Sampling took place 63 days after the first vaccine or placebo injection. The administered vaccine (an Ad26 vector) expressed Wuhan-strain SARS-CoV-2 spike. Repertoires were generated with immunoSEQ multiplex PCR, while TCRdb's copy carries only in-frame clones and drops some. The sample has roughly 270,000 clones, 70% to 90% seen once; the top ten hold approximately 3.4%.

The starting material was peripheral blood, obtained in a trial of Ad26.COV2.S vaccine versus placebo. The clonotype originates from a person aged 18-65 years who received the Ad26.COV2.S COVID-19 vaccine or a placebo. The genes are TRBV6-5 and TRBJ1-4; no clear D gene. The CDR3 nucleotides read TGTGCCAGCAGTTACTCGACCGGGGAAAAACTGTTTTTT. Translated, it gives CASSYSTGEKLFF.